The 12 T cell receptor beta chains listed next were all sequenced from one sample in a study of low-dose radiotherapy and immunotherapy resistance in tumors. The time point: before trial treatment. First-strand cDNA relied on TRAV- and TRBV-specific primers spanning alpha and beta chains. Amplification of TCRs used a constant-region primer and V-primer adapter for 15 to 25 PCR cycles. TCRdb re-derived calls from the reads in MiXCR, one entry per CDR3 protein. The data hold about 39,000 distinct CDR3 sequences, with 25% to 40% observed a single time. Material: PBMCs, obtained before treatment. The receptors were sampled from a male donor with gallbladder cancer.

This clonotype was picked up one time. CDR3 DNA sequence: TGTGCCAGCAGTAGAAACAGGGACCCACAAGGAAGACTCTACGAGCAGTACTTC. Translated, it gives CASSRNRDPQGRLYEQYF. The rearrangement uses TRBV28 and TRBJ2-5; a possible D gene is TRBD1 (6 bases). TRBJ2-7 matches the DNA end more closely, so the J call is doubtful. Per germline, CDR1 MDHEN and CDR2 SYDVKM. The CDR3 is made up of 18 amino acids.

The chain employs TRBV28 and TRBJ1-4, with D perhaps TRBD1 (6 bases). V lost 2 bases and J 9 bases, leaving 7 bases between the germline ends. CDR3 length: 12 amino acids. Germline V gene data show CDR1 as MDHEN and CDR2 as SYDVKM. CDR3 nucleotides: TGTGCCAGCAGTTTACGGGGGCAAAAACTGTTTTTT. Translation: CASSLRGQKLFF.

This chain joins TRBV25-1 and TRBJ2-2; tentatively, D is TRBD2 (7 bases). Germline CDR1 is MGHDK and CDR2 is SYGVNS. The ends were cut back, 6 bases at V and 4 bases at J, with 12 bases in the middle. The CDR3 runs to 14 residues. The CDR3 region is CASRGGAGTGELFF. The CDR3 bases are TGTGCCAGCAGAGGGGGGGCCGGCACCGGGGAGCTGTTTTTT.

This clonotype was seen ten or more times. The chain links TRBV11-1 to TRBJ2-7, with TRBD2 matching 10 bases. The CDR3 sequence is 16 residues long. Germline CDR1 SGHAT, CDR2 FQDESV (reference sequence). The V and J ends lost 2 bases and 5 bases, in that order; junction bases with no gene match: 9. In DNA, the CDR3 is TGTGCCAGCAGCTTAAGTTGGGCTAGCGGGAGCCACGAGCAGTACTTC. It encodes CASSLSWASGSHEQYF.

This clonotype was seen ten or more times. V and J are TRBV5-1 and TRBJ2-7; 8 bases line up with TRBD1. This CDR3 contains 18 residues. V lost 4 bases, J lost 1 base, and 16 bases stayed unmatched. From germline, CDR1 is SGHRS and CDR2 YFSETQ. Written as DNA, the CDR3 is TGCGCCAGCAGCCGAGCAGGGGGCGCCGCCCCGGTTTCCTACGAGCAGTACTTC. This sequence encodes CASSRAGGAAPVSYEQYF.

This clonotype has only a few counts. The chain links TRBV2 to TRBJ1-5; maybe TRBD1 (6 bases). The CDR3 has 14 residues. V gave up 6 bases and J gave up 1 base, with 10 bases separating them. Germline assignment: CDR1 SNHLY and CDR2 FYNNEI. CDR3 in amino acids: CASSQDRSNQPQHF. The CDR3 bases are TGTGCCAGCAGCCAGGACAGAAGCAATCAGCCCCAGCATTTT.

This clonotype was observed a handful of times. The chain has TRBV5-1 and TRBJ2-1; possibly TRBD1 or TRBD2 for D (5 bases each). The V gene's germline CDR1 is SGHRS and CDR2 YFSETQ. V lost 2 bases, J lost 5 bases, and 17 bases lay in between. The CDR3 spans 16 residues. The CDR3: CASSLGTSLANNEQFF. The CDR3 DNA reads TGCGCCAGCAGCTTAGGGACCTCGCTGGCAAACAATGAGCAGTTCTTC.

This clonotype was counted many times. V is TRBV19 and J is TRBJ1-5, with D hard to call. Per germline, CDR1 LNHDA and CDR2 SQIVND (reference sequence). This CDR3 region has 16 residues. The V end was cut by 3 bases, the J end by 1 base, with 13 bases between. The CDR3 DNA reads as TGTGCCAGTAGTATTACGGGAAGGCCCAGCAATCAGCCCCAGCATTTT. This translates into CASSITGRPSNQPQHF. Variable domain in full (rest from reference TRBV19 and TRBJ1-5): DGGITQSPKYLFRKEGQNVTLSCEQNLNHDAMYWYRQDPGQGLRLIYYSQIVNDFQKGDIAEGYSVSREKKESFPLTVTSAQKNPTAFYLCASSITGRPSNQPQHFGDGTRLSIL.

This clonotype was picked up many times. This chain joins TRBV7-2 and TRBJ2-3, with D tentatively TRBD2 (7 bases). The CDR3 runs to 15 residues. Germline values: CDR1 SGHTA, CDR2 FQGNSA. V was trimmed by 1 base and J by 4 bases, leaving 12 bases between them. The chain's CDR3 is CASSLGGGQSDTQYF. The CDR3 DNA reads TGTGCCAGCAGCTTAGGGGGGGGCCAGTCAGATACGCAGTATTTT.

In this sample, this clonotype turned up many times. The chain couples TRBV7-9 to TRBJ2-5, with D possibly being TRBD1 (6 bases). The V end lost 8 bases, the J end lost 6 bases, and 16 bases lay between the germline ends. CDR3 size: 13 residues. The V gene's germline CDR1 is SEHNR and CDR2 FQNEAQ (reference sequence). The CDR3 here is CASEGQGWKTQYF. CDR3 DNA: TGTGCCAGCGAAGGGCAGGGGTGGAAGACCCAGTACTTC.

This clonotype has a count of ten or more. This chain links TRBV2 with TRBJ2-6; 11 positions agree with TRBD1. Trimming took 6 bases from V and 0 from J; bases not matched to a gene: 4. Per germline, CDR1 SNHLY and CDR2 FYNNEI. This CDR3 contains 17 residues. The CDR3 reads CASRRDRGASGANVLTF. DNA for the CDR3: TGTGCCAGCAGAAGGGACAGGGGGGCCTCTGGGGCCAACGTCCTGACTTTC.

Many counts were recorded for this clonotype. This chain connects TRBV3-1 to TRBJ2-1, with TRBD2 matching over 12 bases. Germline V gives CDR1 LGHDT, CDR2 YNNKEL (reference sequence). Germline trimming cut 5 bases from V and 3 bases from J; bases unmatched to any gene: 8. This CDR3 has 17 residues. The chain's CDR3 is CASSSRLAGDGYNEQFF. The CDR3 DNA reads as TGTGCCAGCAGCTCGAGACTAGCGGGAGACGGCTACAATGAGCAGTTCTTC.